This entry concerns a single TCR beta chain. No antigen is known for it. The data derive from a study of cytomegalovirus exposure and HLA in healthy donors. General study points: With high specificity and sensitivity, the classifier reportedly diagnosed cytomegalovirus status.

Trimming stripped 4 bases from V and 3 bases from J, with 28 bases between. Germline lookup yields CDR1 SGHRS and CDR2 YFSETQ. The CDR3 covers 19 residues. Primers included in the PCR were 60 Vbeta and 13 Jbeta primers. Clones were sequenced by immunoSEQ multiplex PCR, and TCRdb holds only the in-frame ones, with some missing. The sample records about 60,000 clones, roughly 70% being singletons. The material sequenced was PBMCs. This sequence originates from a woman in her fifties or sixties in good health and CMV-seropositive. The chain is built from TRBV5-1 and TRBJ1-2; D remains unclear. CDR3 sequence: CASSPRGGEGGGEYYGYTF. The CDR3 nucleotides read TGCGCCAGCAGCCCCCGAGGCGGCGAGGGTGGCGGAGAATACTATGGCTACACCTTC.